The 3 T cell receptor beta chains in this list originate from one sample, sequenced in a study of early T cells in non-severe SARS-CoV-2 infection. TCRdb used MiXCR to reprocess the 5' RACE reads, holding one entry per CDR3 protein. The sample includes about 84,000 distinct CDR3 sequences, around 10% of them seen just once. Sequenced sample: whole blood. The receptors were sampled from an adult who was a healthcare worker with PCR-confirmed SARS-CoV-2 infection or an uninfected control (not recorded which).

Ten or more counts support this clonotype. V and J are TRBV7-6 and TRBJ1-4, with no clear D. The CDR3 covers 14 residues. Germline CDR1 is SGHVS and CDR2 is FNYEAQ. V gave up 1 base and J gave up 4 bases, with 7 bases separating them. In DNA form, the CDR3 reads TGTGCCAGCAGCTTAGGAAGGCTTAATGAAAAACTGTTTTTT. It specifies CASSLGRLNEKLFF.

This clonotype was found a few times. DNA for the CDR3: TGCAGTGCTAGATGGGGGGTCACAGATACGCAGTATTTT. Amino acid sequence: CSARWGVTDTQYF. V usage is TRBV20-1 and J usage is TRBJ2-3, with D tentatively TRBD2 (6 bases). This CDR3 has 13 amino acids. Trimming removed 2 bases at V and 2 bases at J, with 8 bases between. The germline V gene has CDR1 DFQATT and CDR2 SNEGSKA (reference sequence).

The chain has TRBV18 and TRBJ1-2; the D gene is possibly TRBD1 (5 bases). V lost 4 bases and J 7 bases, leaving 13 bases between the germline ends. This CDR3 region has 13 residues. Germline assignment: CDR1 KGHSH and CDR2 LQKENI. CDR3 DNA: TGTGCCAGCTCACTCGGTCAGGGCTCTGGCTACACCTTC. Protein product: CASSLGQGSGYTF.